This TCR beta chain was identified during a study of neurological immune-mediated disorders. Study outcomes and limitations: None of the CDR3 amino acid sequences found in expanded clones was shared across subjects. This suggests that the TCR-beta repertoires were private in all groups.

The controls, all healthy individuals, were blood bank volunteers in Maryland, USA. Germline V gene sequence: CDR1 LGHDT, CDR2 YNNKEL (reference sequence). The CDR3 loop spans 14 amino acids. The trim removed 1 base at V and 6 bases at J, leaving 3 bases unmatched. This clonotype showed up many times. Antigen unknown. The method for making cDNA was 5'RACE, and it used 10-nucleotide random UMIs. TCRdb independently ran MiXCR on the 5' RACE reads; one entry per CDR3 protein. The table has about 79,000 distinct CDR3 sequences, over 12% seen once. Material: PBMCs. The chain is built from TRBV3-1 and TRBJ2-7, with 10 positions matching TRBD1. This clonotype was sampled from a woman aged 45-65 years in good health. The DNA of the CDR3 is TGTGCCAGCAGCCAAGCGGACAGGGGGGTCGAGCAGTACTTC. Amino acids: CASSQADRGVEQYF.